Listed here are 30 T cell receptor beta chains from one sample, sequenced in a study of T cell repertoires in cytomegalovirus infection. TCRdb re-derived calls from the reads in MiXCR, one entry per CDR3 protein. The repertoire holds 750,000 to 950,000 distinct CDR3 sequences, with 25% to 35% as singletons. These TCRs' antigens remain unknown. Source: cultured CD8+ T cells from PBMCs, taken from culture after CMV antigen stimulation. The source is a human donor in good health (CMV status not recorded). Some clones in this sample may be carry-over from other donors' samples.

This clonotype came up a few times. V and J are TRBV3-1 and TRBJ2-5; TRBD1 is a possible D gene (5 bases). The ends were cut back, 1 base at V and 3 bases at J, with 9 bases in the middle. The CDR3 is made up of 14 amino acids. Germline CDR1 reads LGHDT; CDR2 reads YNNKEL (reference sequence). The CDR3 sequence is CASSQVQDEETQYF. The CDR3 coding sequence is TGTGCCAGCAGCCAAGTACAGGACGAAGAGACCCAGTACTTC.

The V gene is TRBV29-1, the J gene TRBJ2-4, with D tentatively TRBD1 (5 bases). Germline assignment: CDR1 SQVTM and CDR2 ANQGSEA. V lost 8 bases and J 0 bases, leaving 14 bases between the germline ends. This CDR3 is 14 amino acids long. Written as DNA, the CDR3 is TGCAGCATCCGCAGCAGGGTAGCCAAAAACATTCAGTACTTC. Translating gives CSIRSRVAKNIQYF.

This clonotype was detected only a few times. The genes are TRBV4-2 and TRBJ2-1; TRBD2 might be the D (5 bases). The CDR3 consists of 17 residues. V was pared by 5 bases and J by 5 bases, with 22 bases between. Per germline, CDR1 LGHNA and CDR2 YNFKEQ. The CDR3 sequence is CASSYSTGRVRHNEQFF. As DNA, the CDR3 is TGTGCCAGCAGCTATAGCACCGGGCGGGTTAGGCACAATGAGCAGTTCTTC.

CDR3 amino acids: CSVEVRAGYTF. CDR3 bases: TGCAGCGTTGAAGTACGGGCTGGCTACACCTTC. The J gene is TRBJ1-2, the V gene TRBV29-1; D is ambiguous. Trimming left V 1 base short and J 7 bases short, with 7 bases between. The CDR3 length is 11 residues. Per germline, CDR1 SQVTM and CDR2 ANQGSEA.

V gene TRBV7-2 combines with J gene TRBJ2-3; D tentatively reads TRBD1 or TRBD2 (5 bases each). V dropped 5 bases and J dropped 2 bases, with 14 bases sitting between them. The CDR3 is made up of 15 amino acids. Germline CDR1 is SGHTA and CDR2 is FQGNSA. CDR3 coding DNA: TGTGCCAGCAGCAGGGGACCCTACTTCACAGATACGCAGTATTTT. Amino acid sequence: CASSRGPYFTDTQYF.

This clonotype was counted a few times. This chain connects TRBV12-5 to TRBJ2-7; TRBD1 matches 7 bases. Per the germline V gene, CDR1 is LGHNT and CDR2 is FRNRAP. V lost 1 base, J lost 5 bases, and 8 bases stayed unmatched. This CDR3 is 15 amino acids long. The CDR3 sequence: CASGLGRGRVHEQYV. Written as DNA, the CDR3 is TGTGCTAGTGGTTTGGGTAGGGGGCGCGTCCACGAGCAGTACGTC.

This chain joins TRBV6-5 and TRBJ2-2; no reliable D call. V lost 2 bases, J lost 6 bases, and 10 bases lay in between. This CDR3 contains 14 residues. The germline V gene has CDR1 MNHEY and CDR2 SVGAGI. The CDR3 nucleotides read TGTGCCAGCAGTTACGGGCCCACCCCCGGGGAGCTGTTTTTT. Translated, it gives CASSYGPTPGELFF.

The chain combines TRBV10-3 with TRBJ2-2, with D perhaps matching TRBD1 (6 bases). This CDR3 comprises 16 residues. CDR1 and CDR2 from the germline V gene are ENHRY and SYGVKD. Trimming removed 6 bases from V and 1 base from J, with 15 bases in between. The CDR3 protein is CAIRRNGTLNTGELFF. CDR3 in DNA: TGTGCCATCAGGAGAAACGGGACACTGAACACCGGGGAGCTGTTTTTT.

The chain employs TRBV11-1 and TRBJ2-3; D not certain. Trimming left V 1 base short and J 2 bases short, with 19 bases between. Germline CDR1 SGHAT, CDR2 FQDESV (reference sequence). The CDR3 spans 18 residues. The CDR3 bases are TGTGCCAGCAGCTTAGTCCAAGGACGGGTAGAAATCACAGATACGCAGTATTTT. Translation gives CASSLVQGRVEITDTQYF.

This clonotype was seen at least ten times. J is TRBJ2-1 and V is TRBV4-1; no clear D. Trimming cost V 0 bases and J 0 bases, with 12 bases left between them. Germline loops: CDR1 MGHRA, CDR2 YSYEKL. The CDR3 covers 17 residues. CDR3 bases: TGCGCCAGCAGCCAAGATGGGGTTGTGGGCTCCTACAATGAGCAGTTCTTC. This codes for CASSQDGVVGSYNEQFF.

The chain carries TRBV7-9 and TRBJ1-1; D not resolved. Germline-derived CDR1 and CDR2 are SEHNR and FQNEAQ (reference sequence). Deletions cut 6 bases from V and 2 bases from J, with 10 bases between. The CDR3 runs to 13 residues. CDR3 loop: CASRRDQNTEAFF. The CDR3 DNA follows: TGTGCCAGCAGACGTGACCAAAACACTGAAGCTTTCTTT.

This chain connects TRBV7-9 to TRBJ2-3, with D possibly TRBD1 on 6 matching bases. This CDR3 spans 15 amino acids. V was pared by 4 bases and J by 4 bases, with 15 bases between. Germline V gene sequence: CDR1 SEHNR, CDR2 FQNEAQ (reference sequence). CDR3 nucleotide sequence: TGTGCCAGCAGCTCGGTAAGACAGGAGCCAGATACGCAGTATTTT. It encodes CASSSVRQEPDTQYF.

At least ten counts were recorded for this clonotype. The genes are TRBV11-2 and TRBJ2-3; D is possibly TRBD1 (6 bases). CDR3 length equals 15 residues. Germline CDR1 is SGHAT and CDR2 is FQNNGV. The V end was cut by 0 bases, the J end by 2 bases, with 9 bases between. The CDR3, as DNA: TGTGCCAGCAGCTTAGATACAGGGAACACAGATACGCAGTATTTT. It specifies CASSLDTGNTDTQYF.

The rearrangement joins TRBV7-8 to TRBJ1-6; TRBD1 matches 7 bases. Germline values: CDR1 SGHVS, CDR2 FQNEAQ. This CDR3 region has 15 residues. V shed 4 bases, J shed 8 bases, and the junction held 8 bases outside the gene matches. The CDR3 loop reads CASSSPGTEYSPLHF. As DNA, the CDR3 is TGTGCCAGCAGCTCCCCCGGGACAGAATATTCACCCCTCCACTTT.

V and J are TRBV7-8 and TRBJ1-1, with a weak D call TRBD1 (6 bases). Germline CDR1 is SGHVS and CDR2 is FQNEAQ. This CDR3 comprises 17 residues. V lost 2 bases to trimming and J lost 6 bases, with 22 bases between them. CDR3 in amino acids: CASSLIDRSNVGAEAFF. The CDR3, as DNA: TGTGCCAGCAGCTTAATCGACAGGTCGAATGTGGGGGCTGAAGCTTTCTTT.

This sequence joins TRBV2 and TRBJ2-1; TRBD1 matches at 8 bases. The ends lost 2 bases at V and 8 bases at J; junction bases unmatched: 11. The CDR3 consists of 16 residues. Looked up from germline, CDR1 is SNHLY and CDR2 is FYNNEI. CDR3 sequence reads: CASSEIVQGEADEQFF. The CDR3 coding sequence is TGTGCCAGCAGTGAAATTGTACAGGGGGAGGCCGATGAGCAGTTCTTC.

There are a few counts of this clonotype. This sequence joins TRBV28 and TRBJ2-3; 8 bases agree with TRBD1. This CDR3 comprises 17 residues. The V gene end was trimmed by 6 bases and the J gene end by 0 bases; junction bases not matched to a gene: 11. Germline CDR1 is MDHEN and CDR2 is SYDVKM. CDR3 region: CASSLLRQGISTDTQYF. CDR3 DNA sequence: TGTGCCAGCAGCTTACTTAGACAGGGGATTAGCACAGATACGCAGTATTTT.

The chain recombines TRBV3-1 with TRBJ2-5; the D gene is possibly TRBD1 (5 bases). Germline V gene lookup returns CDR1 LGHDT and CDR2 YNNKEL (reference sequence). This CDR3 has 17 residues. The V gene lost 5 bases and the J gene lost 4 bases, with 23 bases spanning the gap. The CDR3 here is CASSATGLRVDRETQYF. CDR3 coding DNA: TGTGCCAGCAGCGCTACAGGCCTCAGGGTGGACCGAGAGACCCAGTACTTC.

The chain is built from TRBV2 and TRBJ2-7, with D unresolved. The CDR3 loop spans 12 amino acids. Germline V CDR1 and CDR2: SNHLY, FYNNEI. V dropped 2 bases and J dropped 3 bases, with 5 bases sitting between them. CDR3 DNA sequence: TGTGCCAGCAGTGAATGGGGCTACGAGCAGTACTTC. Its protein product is CASSEWGYEQYF.

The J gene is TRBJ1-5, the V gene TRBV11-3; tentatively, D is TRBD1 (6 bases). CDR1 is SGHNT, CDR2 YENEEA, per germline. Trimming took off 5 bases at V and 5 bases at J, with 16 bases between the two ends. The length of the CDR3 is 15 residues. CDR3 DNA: TGTGCCAGCAGCCCGGGACACACTGGGGATCAGCCCCAGCATTTT. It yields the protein CASSPGHTGDQPQHF.

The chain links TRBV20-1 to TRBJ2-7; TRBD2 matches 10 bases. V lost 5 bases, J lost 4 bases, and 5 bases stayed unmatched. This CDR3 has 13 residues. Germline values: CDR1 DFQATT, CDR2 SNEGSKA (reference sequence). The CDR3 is CSALSGGAYEQYF. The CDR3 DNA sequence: TGCAGTGCTCTCAGCGGGGGGGCATACGAGCAGTACTTC.

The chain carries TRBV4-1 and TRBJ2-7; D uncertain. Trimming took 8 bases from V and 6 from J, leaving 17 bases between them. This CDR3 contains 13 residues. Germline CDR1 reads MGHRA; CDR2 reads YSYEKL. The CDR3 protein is CASAPVGEGEQYF. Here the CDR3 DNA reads TGCGCCAGCGCTCCCGTTGGGGAAGGCGAGCAGTACTTC.

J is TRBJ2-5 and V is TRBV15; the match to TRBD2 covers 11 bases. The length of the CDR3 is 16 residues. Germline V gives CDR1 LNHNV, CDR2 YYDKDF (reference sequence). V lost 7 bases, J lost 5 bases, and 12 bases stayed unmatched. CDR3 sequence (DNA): TGTGCCACCACCCCACTAGCGGGGGACCTAAAGGAGACCCAGTACTTC. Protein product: CATTPLAGDLKETQYF.

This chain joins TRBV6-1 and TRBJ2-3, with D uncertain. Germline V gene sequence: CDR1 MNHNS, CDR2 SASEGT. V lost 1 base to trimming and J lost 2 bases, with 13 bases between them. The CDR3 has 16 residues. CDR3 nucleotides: TGTGCCAGCAGTGAAGGCAGCAGTCGGAACACAGATACGCAGTATTTT. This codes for CASSEGSSRNTDTQYF.

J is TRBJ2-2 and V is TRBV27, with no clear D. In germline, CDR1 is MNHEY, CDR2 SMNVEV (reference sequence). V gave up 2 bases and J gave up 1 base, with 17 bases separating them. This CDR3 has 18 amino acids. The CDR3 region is CASSLSQVGSGNTGELFF. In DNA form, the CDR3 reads TGTGCCAGCAGTTTAAGTCAGGTGGGGTCGGGGAACACCGGGGAGCTGTTTTTT.

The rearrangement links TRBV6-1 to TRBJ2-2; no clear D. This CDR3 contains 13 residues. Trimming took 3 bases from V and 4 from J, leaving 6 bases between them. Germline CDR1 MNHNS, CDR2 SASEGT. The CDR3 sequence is CASSDLSTGELFF. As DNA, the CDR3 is TGTGCCAGCAGTGATCTTTCCACCGGGGAGCTGTTTTTT.

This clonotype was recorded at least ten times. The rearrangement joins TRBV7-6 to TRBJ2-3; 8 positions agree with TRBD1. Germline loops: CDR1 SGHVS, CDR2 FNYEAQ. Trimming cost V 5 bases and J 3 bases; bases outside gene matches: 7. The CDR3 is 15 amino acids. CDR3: CASSRTGMRTDTQYF. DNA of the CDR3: TGTGCCAGCAGCCGGACAGGGATGAGGACAGATACGCAGTATTTT.

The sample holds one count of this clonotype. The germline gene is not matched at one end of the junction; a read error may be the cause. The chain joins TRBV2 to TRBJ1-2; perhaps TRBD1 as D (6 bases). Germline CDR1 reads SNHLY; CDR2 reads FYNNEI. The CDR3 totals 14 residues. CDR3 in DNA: TGTGCCAGCAGGCCGGGACACGGATGGATCGCCGCAAACTTC. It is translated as CASRPGHGWIAANF.

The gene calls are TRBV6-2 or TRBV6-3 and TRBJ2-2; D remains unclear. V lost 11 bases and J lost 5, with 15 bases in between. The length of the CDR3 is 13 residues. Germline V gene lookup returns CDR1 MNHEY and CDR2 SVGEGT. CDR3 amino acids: CACVGLRTGELFF. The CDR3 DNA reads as TGTGCCTGCGTGGGGTTGAGGACCGGGGAGCTGTTTTTT.

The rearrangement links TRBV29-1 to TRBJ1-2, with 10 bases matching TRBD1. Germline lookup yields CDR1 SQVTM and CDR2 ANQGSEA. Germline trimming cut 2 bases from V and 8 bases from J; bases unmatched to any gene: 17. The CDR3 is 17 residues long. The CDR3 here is CSVEKGAPGQGLWGYTF. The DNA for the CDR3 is TGCAGCGTTGAAAAAGGGGCTCCGGGACAGGGGCTATGGGGCTACACCTTC.